This T cell receptor beta chain was captured in a study of blood T cell repertoires in COVID-19. V dropped 4 bases and J dropped 4 bases, with 8 bases sitting between them. CDR3 length equals 12 residues. Germline CDR1 KGHSH, CDR2 LQKENI. Data came from immunoSEQ multiplex PCR; TCRdb stores just in-frame clones and leaves some out. This table has a few hundred thousand clones, 86% appearing once. Sequencing was done on a sample of PBMCs or T cells enriched from blood (not recorded which). The clonotype was recovered from a woman between 35 and 50 years old with acute COVID-19. V and J are TRBV18 and TRBJ2-7, with D possibly TRBD2 on 5 matching bases. The CDR3 DNA sequence: TGTGCCAGCTCACAACTAGATTACGAGCAGTACTTC. Amino acids: CASSQLDYEQYF.